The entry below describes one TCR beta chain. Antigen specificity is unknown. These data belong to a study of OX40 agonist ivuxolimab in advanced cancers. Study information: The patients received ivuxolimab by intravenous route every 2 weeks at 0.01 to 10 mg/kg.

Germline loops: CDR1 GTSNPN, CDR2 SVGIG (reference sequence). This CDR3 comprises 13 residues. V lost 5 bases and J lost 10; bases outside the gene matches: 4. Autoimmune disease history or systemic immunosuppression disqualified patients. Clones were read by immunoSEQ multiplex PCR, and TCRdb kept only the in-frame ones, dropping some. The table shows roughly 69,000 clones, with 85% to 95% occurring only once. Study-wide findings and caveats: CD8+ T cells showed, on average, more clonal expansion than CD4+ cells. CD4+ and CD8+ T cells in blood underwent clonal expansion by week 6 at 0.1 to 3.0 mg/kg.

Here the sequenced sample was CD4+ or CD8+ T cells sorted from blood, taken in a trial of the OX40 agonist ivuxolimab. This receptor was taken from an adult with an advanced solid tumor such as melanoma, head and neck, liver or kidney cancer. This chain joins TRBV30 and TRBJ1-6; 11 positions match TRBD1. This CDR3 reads CAWGGQGDSPLHF. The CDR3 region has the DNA TGTGCCTGGGGGGGACAGGGGGACTCACCCCTCCACTTT.